This TCR beta chain was documented in a study of Graves' ophthalmopathy and Graves' hyperthyroidism (dated by TCRdb to 2016 to 2019). Concerning the study at large: Peripheral blood was collected before any treatment was given, at the time of initial diagnosis. The study used TCR beta repertoire signatures to distinguish Graves' ophthalmopathy from Graves' hyperthyroidism and to predict progression to ophthalmopathy. In total, some 140 blood samples were TCR-sequenced: 40 to 45 ophthalmopathy, 75 hyperthyroidism and some 17 hyperthyroidism-to-ophthalmopathy patients. A discovery set of 100 patients (43 ophthalmopathy, under 65 stable hyperthyroidism) was enrolled to explore V-J signatures distinguishing ophthalmopathy from hyperthyroidism. An independent validation cohort was composed of 18 hyperthyroidism patients and some 16 patients who later progressed from hyperthyroidism to ophthalmopathy. In about six hyperthyroidism patients, the T-cell repertoire of thyroid tissue was compared with the T-cell repertoire of blood. Once sampling was done, hyperthyroidism patients were given methimazole at a starting dose of 30 mg daily, while ophthalmopathy patients were given high-dose intravenous methylprednisolone. The 75 to 100 discovery patients were randomly split 7:3 into training and test sets. Study-wide findings and limitations: In validation, the model predicted ophthalmopathy progression with nearly 71% sensitivity and 72.22% specificity; around twelve predicted patients were CT-confirmed with GO in a median of approximately 6.5 months. Most expanded thyroid clonotypes with frequency above 0.001 were also detected in blood, suggesting blood repertoires may reflect the thyroid immune response. Ophthalmopathy was separated from stable hyperthyroidism by the 13-signature model with 87.88% sensitivity and about 81% specificity in cross-validation and with 80%/75% in the test set. No statistical method was used to set the sample size in advance, and the investigators knew which group each participant was assigned to.

TCR beta CDR3 regions were amplified from RNA transcripts for repertoire sequencing. The first round was an RT-PCR using HTBI primers with the Qiagen OneStep RT-PCR kit, and this first round was followed by a second-round multiplex PCR, then size selection and purification. Sequencing of the libraries was carried out on an Illumina HiSeq2000 in paired-end mode with 100 bp reads. For the original study's pipeline: SOAPnuke was used for read processing, and reads with adapters, uncalled bases, a mean Phred below 15, or no exact constant-primer or identifier match were discarded. High-quality paired reads were merged with COPE v1.2.5. Unique nucleotide sequences were defined as clonotypes and aligned to IMGT TRB V, D and J references using MiTCR v1.1. Analysis was restricted to V-J combinations with a frequency above 0.0001, which covered roughly 99% of repertoires. For each V-J combination, a TCR clonal expansion and chaos score was defined as F50 clonal expansion divided by the chaos observed in the TCRdist matrix. Welch's t-statistics and random forest were used to narrow the features down to more than 10 V-J combinations, which were then fed into a naive Bayes classifier. The similarity between thyroid and blood repertoires was quantified using the Morisita-Horn index. TCRdb applied fastp at Q25 and MiXCR to the public reads, then kept only in-frame beta chains. Records with the same CDR3 protein are collapsed into one entry carrying the most frequent genes and DNA. These V and J calls rely on TCRdb rather than the paper's analysis. This sample lists about 390,000 distinct CDR3 sequences; 15% were detected once. The ten top clones hold approximately 7% of the sample.

The CDR3 holds 16 amino acids from the cysteine to the phenylalanine. Only the CDR3 part of the read is kept: 48 bases, read in frame from the first base. Trimming at the junction amounts to 5 bases on V and 0 bases on J, and the germline ends lie 14 bases apart. CDR1 and CDR2 are read off the germline V gene as MNHEY and SVGAGI. To note about this clonotype: This receptor's antigen is unknown. No much larger clonotype is one base removed from it; base qualities were not supplied.

Hyperthyroidism was considered stable if no progression to ophthalmopathy occurred within 18 months of follow-up. Patients with hyperthyroidism were aged 18 to 65 years, had been newly diagnosed, and had a disease duration of less than 2 months. Patients with other autoimmune diseases, uncontrolled infections, pregnancy or lactation were excluded from the study. Clinical symptoms, serum thyroxine, TRAb, thyroid ultrasound and orbital computed tomography formed the basis of the diagnosis. Using Ficoll-Paque density gradient centrifugation, PBMCs were isolated from about 9.2 ml of fresh peripheral blood. Total RNA was extracted with Trizol reagent and quality-checked on an Agilent 2100 Bioanalyzer.

This chain joins TRBV6-5 to TRBJ1-5, with no D gene named confidently. Material for sequencing was peripheral blood. This TCR was sampled from a woman younger than 35 with stable Graves' hyperthyroidism. Donor details come from another sample of the same person, matched by shared clones. The nucleotide sequence is TGTGCCAGCAGTGAACGAGGGCCATATAGCAATCAGCCCCAGCATTTT. Its translation is CASSERGPYSNQPQHF.